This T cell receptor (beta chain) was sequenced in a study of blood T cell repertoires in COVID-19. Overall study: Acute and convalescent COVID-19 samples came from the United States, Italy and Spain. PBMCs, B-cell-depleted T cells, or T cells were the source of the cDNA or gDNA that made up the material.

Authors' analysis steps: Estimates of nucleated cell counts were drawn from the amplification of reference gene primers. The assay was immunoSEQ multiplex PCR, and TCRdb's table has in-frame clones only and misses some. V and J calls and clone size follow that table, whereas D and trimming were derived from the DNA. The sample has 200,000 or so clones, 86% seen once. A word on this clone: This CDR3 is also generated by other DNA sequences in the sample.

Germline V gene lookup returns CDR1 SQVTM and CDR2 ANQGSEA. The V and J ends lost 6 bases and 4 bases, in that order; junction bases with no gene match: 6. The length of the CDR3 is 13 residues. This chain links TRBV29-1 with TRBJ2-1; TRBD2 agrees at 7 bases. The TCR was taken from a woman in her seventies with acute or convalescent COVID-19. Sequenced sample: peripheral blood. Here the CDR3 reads CSVRRGTYNEQFF. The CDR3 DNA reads TGCAGCGTGCGGCGGGGGACTTACAATGAGCAGTTCTTC.